This T cell receptor beta chain was captured by sequencing in a study of CD8 T cells in ankylosing spondylitis. Study-wide results and limits: Disease-linked clones were found to be CD8+ and relatively rare in peripheral blood. Some motif variants had been reported before (in reactive arthritis synovial fluid and blood). Ankylosing spondylitis blood appeared to carry a characteristic TCR beta motif of under ten highly homologous variants. Matched synovial fluid from ankylosing spondylitis patients was reported to be enriched for disease-linked clones.

Making the TCR beta libraries involved quantitative 5'-RACE with molecular barcodes. TCRdb reprocessed the 5' RACE reads via MiXCR and lists one record per CDR3 protein. The sample consists of fewer than 250,000 distinct CDR3 sequences, approximately 20% of them appearing once. This clonotype was seen a few times. The target antigen is unknown. Between the trimmed V and J ends, which lost 1 base and 0 bases, there was a span of 9 bases. The CDR3 runs 15 residues. Germline V gene sequence: CDR1 SGHVS, CDR2 FQNEAQ. The sequence derives from a male donor with ankylosing spondylitis. The sequenced sample was blood, either unsorted or a sorted T cell fraction (not recorded which). The chain carries TRBV7-8 and TRBJ1-1, with unresolved D. As DNA, the CDR3 is TGTGCCAGCAGCTTAGAGCTTCAGTTGAACACTGAAGCTTTCTTT. Translating gives CASSLELQLNTEAFF.